This T cell receptor (beta chain) was sequenced in a study of T cell responses to AZD1222 COVID-19 vaccine. The length of the CDR3 is 14 residues. Germline CDR1 reads KGHSH; CDR2 reads LQKENI. V trimming: 0 bases; J trimming: 3 bases; junction bases outside the gene matches: 2. Sequencing used immunoSEQ multiplex PCR; TCRdb keeps in-frame clones, though not all of them. The table shows more than 90,000 clones, with approximately 91% occurring only once. On this clone: Its cognate antigen is unknown.

Whole-study results and caveats: Regions 160-218 and 743-854 held dominance among vaccine-associated CD4 TCRs, which spanned spike. Spike-specific TCRs gained breadth and depth after people received two AZD1222 doses.

This clonotype was sampled from an adult who received the AZD1222 COVID-19 vaccine. The chain couples TRBV18 to TRBJ2-7; 7 nucleotides agree with TRBD1. The source was peripheral blood, collected 28 days after the second AZD1222 dose. Here the CDR3 DNA reads TGTGCCAGCTCACCACCGGGACAGTACTACGAGCAGTACTTC. It specifies CASSPPGQYYEQYF. Full variable domain (remainder filled in from reference TRBV18 and TRBJ2-7): NAGVMQNPRHLVRRRGQEARLRCSPMKGHSHVYWYRQLPEEGLKFMVYLQKENIIDESGMPKERFSAEFPKEGPSILRIQQVVRGDSAAYFCASSPPGQYYEQYFGPGTRLTVT.